The clone carrying this T cell receptor (beta chain) was picked up many times. Its antigen is still unknown. This entry comes from a study of regulatory T cells in long-lasting Graves disease. Between the trimmed V and J ends, which lost 6 bases and 3 bases, there was a span of 15 bases. There are 15 residues in the CDR3. Germline values: CDR1 MNHEY, CDR2 SVGEGT. The sample's time point: persistent/refractory GD, antithyroid drugs over 5 years with positive TRAb. There was RNA extracted from PBMCs, and the TCR library was made from it. Staff took about 9 milliliters of peripheral blood and put it into EDTA tubes. In building TCR beta libraries, iRepertoire HTBI primers were used together with Arm-PCR of CDR3 regions. TCRdb independently ran MiXCR on the multiplex PCR reads; one entry per CDR3 protein. The sample lists fewer than 400,000 distinct CDR3 sequences, less than 25% occurring once. Study-wide results and limits: Possibly, too few samples lowered accuracy.

The clonotype was recovered from a female donor with Graves disease. V and J are TRBV6-2 or TRBV6-3 and TRBJ1-5; a possible D gene is TRBD1 (6 bases). Here the sequenced sample was peripheral blood mononuclear cells (PBMCs), taken when the disease was refractory, from a patient treated with antithyroid drugs. The CDR3 region has the DNA TGTGCCAGCAGCACCACAGGGTCCAACAATCAGCCCCAGCATTTT. This sequence encodes CASSTTGSNNQPQHF.